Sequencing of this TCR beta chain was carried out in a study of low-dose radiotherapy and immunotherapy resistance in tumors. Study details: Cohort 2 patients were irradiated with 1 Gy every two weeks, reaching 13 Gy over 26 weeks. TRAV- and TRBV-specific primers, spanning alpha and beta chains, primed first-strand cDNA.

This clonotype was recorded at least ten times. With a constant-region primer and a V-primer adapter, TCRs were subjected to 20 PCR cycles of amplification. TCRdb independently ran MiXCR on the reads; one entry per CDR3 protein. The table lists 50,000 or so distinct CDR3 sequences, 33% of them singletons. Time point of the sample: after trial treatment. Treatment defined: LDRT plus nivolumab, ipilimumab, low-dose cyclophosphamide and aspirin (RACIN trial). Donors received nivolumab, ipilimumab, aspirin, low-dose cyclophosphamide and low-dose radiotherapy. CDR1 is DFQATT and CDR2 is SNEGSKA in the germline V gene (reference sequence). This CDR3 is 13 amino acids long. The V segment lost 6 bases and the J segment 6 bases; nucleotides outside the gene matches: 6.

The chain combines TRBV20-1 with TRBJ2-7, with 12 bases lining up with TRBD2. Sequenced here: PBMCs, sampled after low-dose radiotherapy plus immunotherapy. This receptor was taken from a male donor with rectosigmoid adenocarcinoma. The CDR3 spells CSAPTSGRGEQYF. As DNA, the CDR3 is TGCAGTGCCCCGACTAGCGGGAGAGGCGAGCAGTACTTC.